This entry lists 20 T cell receptor beta chains sequenced from one sample in a study of CD8 T cells in ankylosing spondylitis. Each CDR3 protein is one row after TCRdb ran MiXCR on the 5' RACE reads. Of some 140,000 distinct CDR3 sequences listed, roughly 8% are singletons. Sample: synovial fluid, either unsorted or a sorted T cell fraction (not recorded which). The receptor set was obtained from a male donor with ankylosing spondylitis.

Many counts were recorded for this clonotype. The chain joins TRBV12-3 or TRBV12-4 to TRBJ2-2; D is unresolved. V shed 4 bases and J shed 0 bases, with 9 bases lying between them. The CDR3 consists of 15 residues. CDR3 bases: TGTGCCAGCAGTTCGTACGACTCGAACACCGGGGAGCTGTTTTTT. Translated, it gives CASSSYDSNTGELFF.

This clonotype was detected many times. This chain links TRBV10-3 with TRBJ2-5, with a tentative D call TRBD2 (6 bases). The CDR3 has 15 amino acids. Between the trimmed V and J ends, which lost 4 bases and 4 bases, there was a span of 16 bases. The germline V gene has CDR1 ENHRY and CDR2 SYGVKD. This chain's CDR3 is CAISGVGGNPETQYF. The CDR3 DNA reads as TGTGCCATCAGTGGAGTGGGGGGTAATCCAGAGACCCAGTACTTC.

Many counts were recorded for this clonotype. V and J are TRBV20-1 and TRBJ2-3, with 8 bases identical to TRBD2. With V trimmed by 3 bases and J by 1 base, 3 bases remained unmatched. The CDR3 spans 14 residues. The germline V gene has CDR1 DFQATT and CDR2 SNEGSKA (reference sequence). In nucleotides, the CDR3 is TGCAGTGCTAGCCACGGGAGGGGCACAGATACGCAGTATTTT. It specifies CSASHGRGTDTQYF.

The J gene is TRBJ1-2, the V gene TRBV7-2, with D perhaps matching TRBD1 (6 bases). The V end was cut by 4 bases, the J end by 4 bases, with 16 bases between. The length of the CDR3 is 15 residues. Germline V lookup: CDR1 SGHTA, CDR2 FQGNSA. The CDR3 reads CASSSTRTALYGYTF. CDR3 coding DNA: TGTGCCAGCAGCTCAACCCGGACAGCCCTCTATGGCTACACCTTC.

This clonotype was picked up many times. The gene calls are TRBV20-1 and TRBJ2-5, with 8 bases lining up with TRBD2. CDR1 is DFQATT, CDR2 SNEGSKA, per germline (reference sequence). The CDR3 covers 14 residues. J was trimmed by 5 bases and V by 6 bases; bases with no gene match: 11. The DNA of the CDR3 is TGCAGTGCACCCGTAGGTAGCGGGGAGGAGACCCAGTACTTC. Translation gives CSAPVGSGEETQYF.

The gene calls are TRBV10-3 and TRBJ2-7; tentative D call: TRBD1 (5 bases). Between the trimmed V and J ends, which lost 2 bases and 2 bases, there was a span of 10 bases. The CDR3 runs 14 residues. Germline CDR1 reads ENHRY; CDR2 reads SYGVKD. The chain's CDR3 is CAISERADTYEQYF. CDR3 nucleotide sequence: TGTGCCATCAGTGAGAGGGCGGACACCTACGAGCAGTACTTC.

This clonotype was seen at least ten times. The chain links TRBV3-1 to TRBJ2-1; D is possibly TRBD1 or TRBD2 (6 bases each). The V end lost 1 base, the J end lost 0 bases, and 13 bases lay between the germline ends. Germline CDR1 is LGHDT and CDR2 is YNNKEL (reference sequence). The CDR3 extends over 17 amino acids. Here the CDR3 reads CASSQVRGEDSYNEQFF. The CDR3 bases are TGTGCCAGCAGCCAAGTAAGGGGGGAGGACTCCTACAATGAGCAGTTCTTC.

V and J are TRBV24-1 and TRBJ2-6; D not certain. The ends were cut back, 6 bases at V and 0 bases at J, with 2 bases in the middle. CDR3 length: 13 amino acids. Germline V gives CDR1 KGHDR, CDR2 SFDVKD. CDR3 region: CATSSSGANVLTF. The CDR3 DNA reads as TGTGCCACCAGTAGCTCTGGGGCCAACGTCCTGACTTTC.

This clonotype appeared many times. DNA of the CDR3: TGCGCCAGCAGCTTGGCGGTCGGGGAGACCCAGTACTTC. Protein product: CASSLAVGETQYF. The V and J genes are TRBV5-1 and TRBJ2-5; D unclear. CDR3 size: 13 residues. Trimming removed 0 bases from V and 5 bases from J, with 8 bases in between. CDR1 SGHRS and CDR2 YFSETQ come from the germline V gene.

The rearrangement links TRBV7-2 to TRBJ2-7, with 9 bases matching TRBD1. This CDR3 is 15 amino acids long. Unmatched junction bases numbered 11, after V lost 5 bases and J lost 6 bases. Germline CDR1 SGHTA, CDR2 FQGNSA. CDR3 residues: CASSINRGQDGEQYF. CDR3 bases: TGTGCCAGCAGCATTAACAGGGGGCAGGACGGCGAGCAGTACTTC.

The chain links TRBV5-6 to TRBJ1-2; the D gene is possibly TRBD1 (6 bases). V lost 2 bases and J 2 bases, leaving 10 bases between the germline ends. The CDR3 is made up of 14 amino acids. CDR1 is SGHDT and CDR2 is YYEEEE in the germline V gene. The CDR3 DNA is TGTGCCAGCAGCTTTAAAGACAGGAACTATGGCTACACCTTC. It yields the protein CASSFKDRNYGYTF.

This clonotype was counted only a few times. The chain recombines TRBV27 with TRBJ2-3; 7 nucleotides line up with TRBD1. The V and J ends lost 5 bases and 7 bases, in that order; junction bases with no gene match: 18. Germline V gene sequence: CDR1 MNHEY, CDR2 SMNVEV (reference sequence). The CDR3 runs 17 residues. The CDR3 bases are TGTGCCAGCAGTCCCCGACCCGACAGGGTGTCACTAAATACGCAGTATTTT. This sequence encodes CASSPRPDRVSLNTQYF.

The table lists this clonotype with many counts. The chain carries TRBV27 and TRBJ1-5, with D uncertain. Trimming removed 6 bases from V and 3 bases from J, with 12 bases in between. Germline V gene data show CDR1 as MNHEY and CDR2 as SMNVEV (reference sequence). The CDR3 sequence is 14 residues long. CDR3 nucleotide sequence: TGTGCCAGCAGAGGTTCTGGGAACAATCAGCCCCAGCATTTT. This encodes CASRGSGNNQPQHF.

In its sample, this clonotype was seen many times. The DNA for the CDR3 is TGTGCCAGCAGCCCCCGCGGGAGGGCCATCTATGAGCAGTTCTTC. Translating gives CASSPRGRAIYEQFF. V gene TRBV7-9 combines with J gene TRBJ2-1; TRBD2 agrees at 9 bases. The trim removed 5 bases at V and 8 bases at J, leaving 10 bases unmatched. Per germline, CDR1 SEHNR and CDR2 FQNEAQ (reference sequence). The CDR3 contains 15 residues.

This clonotype was observed many times. V gene TRBV9 combines with J gene TRBJ2-3; no clear D gene. Germline V gene lookup returns CDR1 SGDLS and CDR2 YYNGEE. The V end was cut by 4 bases, the J end by 0 bases, with 9 bases between. This CDR3 has 14 residues. CDR3 amino acids: CASSPQPSTDTQYF. CDR3 in DNA: TGTGCCAGCAGCCCCCAGCCTAGCACAGATACGCAGTATTTT.

This clonotype was observed a few times. The chain joins TRBV20-1 to TRBJ2-5; no clear D gene. The V and J ends lost 6 bases and 1 base respectively, with 12 bases between them. Germline CDR1 reads DFQATT; CDR2 reads SNEGSKA (reference sequence). CDR3 length: 13 amino acids. The chain's CDR3 is CSAARGSQETQYF. CDR3 DNA sequence: TGCAGTGCCGCACGAGGCAGCCAAGAGACCCAGTACTTC.

The sample holds many counts of this clonotype. This chain connects TRBV7-2 to TRBJ2-3; D may be TRBD1 (5 bases). This CDR3 has 15 amino acids. Germline loops: CDR1 SGHTA, CDR2 FQGNSA. The germline V and J ends were trimmed by 4 bases and 1 base, with 12 bases remaining between them. CDR3 sequence (DNA): TGTGCCAGCAGCTACAAGGGGCCGGGCACAGATACGCAGTATTTT. As protein: CASSYKGPGTDTQYF.

This clonotype has just a few counts. The V call is TRBV20-1, the J call TRBJ2-1, with TRBD1 matching over 7 bases. V trimming: 3 bases; J trimming: 4 bases; junction bases outside the gene matches: 6. CDR1 is DFQATT, CDR2 SNEGSKA, per germline (reference sequence). The CDR3 totals 14 residues. The CDR3 loop is CSASQGTEYNEQFF. CDR3 DNA sequence: TGCAGTGCTAGCCAAGGGACAGAATACAATGAGCAGTTCTTC.

The chain has TRBV7-2 and TRBJ1-5, with D maybe TRBD1 (6 bases). The CDR3 covers 14 residues. Germline V gives CDR1 SGHTA, CDR2 FQGNSA. V lost 3 bases, J lost 7 bases, and 13 bases lay in between. The CDR3 DNA reads as TGTGCCAGCAGCTTTAAGGGGGAAGGGCAGCCCCAGCATTTT. It specifies CASSFKGEGQPQHF.

The table lists this clonotype with many counts. The chain employs TRBV6-1 and TRBJ2-1; D is unclear. This CDR3 is 14 amino acids long. Trimming pared 5 bases from V and 6 bases from J, leaving 14 bases between. Germline lookup yields CDR1 MNHNS and CDR2 SASEGT. The CDR3: CASSTRGWVNEQFF. DNA for the CDR3: TGTGCCAGCAGTACGCGTGGCTGGGTCAATGAGCAGTTCTTC.